The present TCR beta chain was sequenced within a study of T cell changes during pregnancy in multiple sclerosis (dated by TCRdb to between 2018 and 2020). Background on the whole study: Changes in the T cell repertoire over the course of pregnancy were examined in this study in women with multiple sclerosis.

Libraries came from the immunoSEQ multiplex PCR assay. TCRdb carries this immuneACCESS record with in-frame sequences only. Its versions omit some clonotypes, under half of them owing to an unresolved V gene in the studies checked, with the rest unexplained. The sample yields about 41,000 clones; roughly 87% were counted once. The top ten clonotypes cover more than 0.6% of the sample. As regards this clone: Its antigen has not been determined. Base qualities are not provided; no much larger clone lies one nucleotide away.

The germline V gene (reference sequence) supplies CDR1 MNHEY and CDR2 SMNVEV. The CDR3, cysteine through phenylalanine, is 14 amino acids long. Only the CDR3 DNA is retained, 42 bases long and in frame from the first base. Here V drops 7 bases and J drops 6 bases, and the junction holds 5 bases not matched to any gene. The chain employs TRBV27 and TRBJ2-7; 14 bases in the middle match TRBD2. This clonotype was sampled from a female donor with multiple sclerosis, enrolled in a pregnancy study. The sequenced sample was CD4+ T cells from peripheral blood mononuclear cells, obtained in the first trimester of pregnancy. The CDR3 reads CASKTSGRASEQYF. The sequence in DNA is TGTGCCAGCAAGACTAGCGGGAGGGCCTCCGAGCAGTACTTC.